The clone carrying this TCR beta chain was picked up many times. The antigen is unknown. This entry is derived from a study of T-cell memory formation after mild COVID-19. Study-wide points: Shrinking CD4+ clones resided mostly in CM and EM, and CD8+ ones in EMRA. The authors did not confirm SARS-CoV-2 specificity of second-wave clones peaking day 37. Researchers found some responding clones in pre-infection memory, a sign that cross-reactive memory joined.

This CDR3 region has 14 residues. From germline, CDR1 is MNHEY and CDR2 SVGEGT. V lost 5 bases to trimming and J lost 5 bases, with 13 bases between them. The TCR alpha and TCR beta cDNA libraries, bearing sample barcodes and UMIs, were generated by 5'RACE using constant-segment primers. One entry per CDR3 protein, called by TCRdb with MiXCR from the 5' RACE reads. The sample consists of just over 300,000 distinct CDR3 sequences, approximately 20% of them appearing once. This clonotype was sampled from a man between 18 and 29 years old who had mild COVID-19 (a few samples of this study predate the infection). Cell type and time point are not known. This chain connects TRBV6-2 or TRBV6-3 to TRBJ1-5; the D is unclear. Sequenced: PBMCs or a T cell subset sorted from them (not recorded which). In DNA, the CDR3 is TGTGCCAGCAGTGAGGCCTCCGGGTATCAGCCCCAGCATTTT. Its translation is CASSEASGYQPQHF.